This T cell receptor (beta chain) was recorded in a study of PD-1 blockade in classical Hodgkin lymphoma. Only in-frame clones appear in the TCRdb table, and some are missing; sequencing was by immunoSEQ multiplex PCR. The table records fewer than 20,000 clones, 80% to 90% of them present only once. All the patients suffered relapse after autologous stem cell transplantation, and brentuximab vedotin exposure differed. With regard to this clone: The antigen is not known.

General study results and limits: When set against healthy donors, newly diagnosed patients were reported to show lower baseline TCR diversity.

The receptor's source is a human donor with classical Hodgkin lymphoma. The source material was peripheral blood mononuclear cells (PBMCs), sampled before the second cycle of nivolumab.

The CDR3, as DNA: TGTGCCAGCTCACCAGGACAGGGGATAATCGGCTACACCTTC. Translating gives CASSPGQGIIGYTF. The genes are TRBV18 and TRBJ1-2; 9 nucleotides match TRBD1. V shed 2 bases, J shed 8 bases, and the junction held 6 bases outside the gene matches. This CDR3 has 14 amino acids. The germline gives CDR1 KGHSH, CDR2 LQKENI. The full variable domain, completed using reference TRBV18 and TRBJ1-2, is NAGVMQNPRHLVRRRGQEARLRCSPMKGHSHVYWYRQLPEEGLKFMVYLQKENIIDESGMPKERFSAEFPKEGPSILRIQQVVRGDSAAYFCASSPGQGIIGYTFGSGTRLTVV.